This T cell receptor beta chain was identified in a study of CDR3 diversity in severe acne. This clonotype has a single count. The trim removed 3 bases at V and 1 base at J, leaving 7 bases unmatched. This CDR3 is built from 15 residues. In germline, CDR1 is DFQATT, CDR2 SNEGSKA (reference sequence). In TCRdb, the PCR reads were re-called with MiXCR into one record per CDR3 protein. The sample shows about 84,000 distinct CDR3 sequences, 45% to 55% of them seen only once. The origin of this receptor is a male donor in good health, without acne. Sequenced sample: blood. This chain uses TRBV20-1 with TRBJ1-1; 8 bases align to TRBD1. The DNA for the CDR3 is TGCAGTGCTAGTTGGACAGGGATGGGGAACACTGAAGCTTTCTTT. It translates to CSASWTGMGNTEAFF.